What follows are 3 T cell receptor beta chains derived from one specimen sequenced in a study of T cells in Graves' hyperthyroidism and ophthalmopathy (dated by TCRdb to between 2019 and 2020). Libraries were made using multiplex PCR. The listed sequencing device is Illumina HiSeq 2000. Amplification of TCR beta CDR3 regions was carried out from RNA transcripts. For the first round of RT-PCR on the TCR CDR3, the HTBI primer set was used together with the Qiagen OneStep RT-PCR kit. The public sequencing data were trimmed at Q25 with fastp and processed into clonotypes with MiXCR by TCRdb, which kept only in-frame beta chains. For every CDR3 protein sequence, its rows merge into one entry that carries the most common genes and DNA. For this sample there are hundreds of thousands of distinct CDR3 sequences; roughly 15% appear just once. The ten largest clones add up to around 4% of the sample. The sequenced sample consisted of blood. These receptor sequences come from a woman between 40 and 50 years old with Graves' ophthalmopathy.

The chain joins TRBV28 to TRBJ2-7, with D uncertain. The V end lost 7 bases, the J end lost 2 bases, and 9 bases lay between the germline ends. This CDR3 has 12 amino acids. CDR1 MDHEN and CDR2 SYDVKM come from the germline V gene. In DNA form, the CDR3 reads TGTGCCAGCAATACAGACCCCTACGAGCAGTACTTC. Translated, it gives CASNTDPYEQYF.

The gene calls are TRBV10-2 and TRBJ2-7; D not resolved. Germline V gene lookup returns CDR1 WSHSY and CDR2 SAAADI. V was shortened by 3 bases and J by 6 bases, with 9 bases between the two germline ends. This CDR3 region has 12 residues. The CDR3 bases are TGCGCCAGCAGTGACCAGTACTCCGAGCAGTACTTC. Residues: CASSDQYSEQYF.

At least ten counts were recorded for this clonotype. The rearrangement links TRBV20-1 to TRBJ1-5; the D is unclear. The CDR3 is 15 amino acids. Deletions cut 3 bases from V and 0 bases from J, with 12 bases between. Germline V gives CDR1 DFQATT, CDR2 SNEGSKA (reference sequence). The DNA of the CDR3 is TGCAGTGCTAGCAGTCAGACATTTAGCAATCAGCCCCAGCATTTT. Protein sequence: CSASSQTFSNQPQHF.